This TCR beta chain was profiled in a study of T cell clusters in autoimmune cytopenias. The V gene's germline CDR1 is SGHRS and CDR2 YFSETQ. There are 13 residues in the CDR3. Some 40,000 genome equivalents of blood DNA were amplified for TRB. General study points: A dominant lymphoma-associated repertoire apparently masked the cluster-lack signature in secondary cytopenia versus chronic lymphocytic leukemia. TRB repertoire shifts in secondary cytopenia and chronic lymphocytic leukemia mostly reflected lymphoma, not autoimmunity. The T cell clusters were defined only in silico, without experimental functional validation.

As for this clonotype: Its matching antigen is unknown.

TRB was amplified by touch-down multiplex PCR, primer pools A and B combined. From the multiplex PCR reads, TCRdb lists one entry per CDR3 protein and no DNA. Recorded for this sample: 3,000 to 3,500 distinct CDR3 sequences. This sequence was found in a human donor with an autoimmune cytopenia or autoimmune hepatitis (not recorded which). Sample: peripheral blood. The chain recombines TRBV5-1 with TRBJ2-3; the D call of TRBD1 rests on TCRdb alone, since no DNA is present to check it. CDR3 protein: CASSLPGADTQYF. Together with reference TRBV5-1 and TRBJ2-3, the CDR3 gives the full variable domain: KAGVTQTPRYLIKTRGQQVTLSCSPISGHRSVSWYQQTPGQGLQFLFEYFSETQRNKGNFPGRFSGRQFSNSRSEMNVSTLELGDSALYLCASSLPGADTQYFGPGTRLTVL.